Below are 9 T cell receptor beta chains sequenced from a single sample in a study of blood T cell repertoires in COVID-19. Method: immunoSEQ multiplex PCR; TCRdb's copy keeps in-frame clones and lacks some. Of more than 40,000 clones detected, about 86% appear once; the ten largest clones hold 2.5% to 3%. Material: peripheral blood. Receptor source: a woman older than 75 with acute or convalescent COVID-19.

The chain is built from TRBV3-1 (or the pseudogene TRBV3-2) and TRBJ1-2; 8 bases are a match to TRBD1. The CDR3 covers 14 residues. Germline V gene lookup returns CDR1 LGHDT and CDR2 YNNKEL (reference sequence). The ends lost 4 bases at V and 12 bases at J; junction bases unmatched: 13. The CDR3 loop reads CASSPRDRRMENTF. DNA of the CDR3: TGTGCCAGCAGCCCCCGGGACAGGCGGATGGAAAACACCTTC.

The chain carries TRBV7-6 and TRBJ1-5, with D possibly TRBD1 on 5 matching bases. Trimming cost V 8 bases and J 5 bases, with 13 bases left between them. This CDR3 region has 13 residues. Germline assignment: CDR1 SGHVS and CDR2 FNYEAQ. DNA of the CDR3: TGTGCCAGCTCGCACGGGGGGGATCAGCCCCAGCATTTT. Its translation is CASSHGGDQPQHF.

V usage is TRBV5-5 and J usage is TRBJ2-7, with 8 bases identical to TRBD1. Germline assignment: CDR1 SGHKS and CDR2 YYEKEE (reference sequence). The V and J ends lost 4 bases and 4 bases, in that order; junction bases with no gene match: 7. The CDR3 is made up of 14 amino acids. The CDR3: CASSQGQAEYEQYF. In nucleotides, the CDR3 is TGTGCCAGCAGCCAGGGACAGGCCGAGTACGAGCAGTACTTC.

The V gene is TRBV6-5, the J gene TRBJ1-2; TRBD1 is a possible D gene (6 bases). The CDR3 loop spans 14 amino acids. V was clipped by 7 bases and J by 4 bases, with 16 bases between them. CDR1 and CDR2 (germline): MNHEY, SVGAGI. The CDR3 reads CASNQGGAVYGYTF. CDR3 coding DNA: TGTGCCAGCAACCAAGGGGGGGCTGTCTATGGCTACACCTTC.

This clone was seen a few times. The gene calls are TRBV6-6 and TRBJ1-5; D is perhaps TRBD1 (6 bases). CDR3 size: 14 residues. The germline gives CDR1 MNHNY, CDR2 SVGAGI (reference sequence). V was clipped by 7 bases and J by 3 bases, with 13 bases between them. The CDR3 DNA follows: TGTGCCAGCACCCTGACAGGACCCAATCAGCCCCAGCATTTT. Translating gives CASTLTGPNQPQHF.

The chain carries TRBV18 and TRBJ2-5; weak D call: TRBD1 (5 bases). The length of the CDR3 is 15 residues. The ends were cut back, 0 bases at V and 6 bases at J, with 14 bases in the middle. CDR1 is KGHSH and CDR2 is LQKENI in the germline V gene. CDR3 nucleotide sequence: TGTGCCAGCTCACCACCGGGGCGCAGGGAAAAGACCCAGTACTTC. This codes for CASSPPGRREKTQYF. The complete variable domain, with remaining parts taken from reference TRBV18 and TRBJ2-5, reads NAGVMQNPRHLVRRRGQEARLRCSPMKGHSHVYWYRQLPEEGLKFMVYLQKENIIDESGMPKERFSAEFPKEGPSILRIQQVVRGDSAAYFCASSPPGRREKTQYFGPGTRLLVL.

The chain recombines TRBV5-8 with TRBJ1-5, with D possibly TRBD1 on 5 matching bases. Trimming left V 0 bases short and J 7 bases short, with 11 bases between. The CDR3 length is 14 residues. The germline V gene encodes CDR1 SGHTS and CDR2 YDEGEE. The CDR3 loop reads CASSLAGLDQPQHF. The CDR3 DNA follows: TGTGCCAGCAGCTTGGCAGGGCTGGACCAGCCCCAGCATTTT.

The rearrangement links TRBV10-3 to TRBJ1-1; D possibly corresponds to TRBD1 (5 bases). This CDR3 is built from 13 residues. Germline CDR1 is ENHRY and CDR2 is SYGVKD. V gave up 3 bases and J gave up 6 bases, with 11 bases separating them. In nucleotides, the CDR3 is TGTGCCATCAGTGACGGCAGGGAAGCTGAAGCTTTCTTT. Translated, it gives CAISDGREAEAFF.

This CDR3 is CASSPGTGGNTGELFF. The CDR3 DNA reads as TGTGCCAGCAGCCCCGGGACAGGGGGGAACACCGGGGAGCTGTTTTTT. The chain employs TRBV11-3 and TRBJ2-2, with 11 positions matching TRBD1. This CDR3 has 16 residues. Per germline, CDR1 SGHNT and CDR2 YENEEA. Trimming removed 5 bases from V and 1 base from J; junction bases left unmatched: 3.